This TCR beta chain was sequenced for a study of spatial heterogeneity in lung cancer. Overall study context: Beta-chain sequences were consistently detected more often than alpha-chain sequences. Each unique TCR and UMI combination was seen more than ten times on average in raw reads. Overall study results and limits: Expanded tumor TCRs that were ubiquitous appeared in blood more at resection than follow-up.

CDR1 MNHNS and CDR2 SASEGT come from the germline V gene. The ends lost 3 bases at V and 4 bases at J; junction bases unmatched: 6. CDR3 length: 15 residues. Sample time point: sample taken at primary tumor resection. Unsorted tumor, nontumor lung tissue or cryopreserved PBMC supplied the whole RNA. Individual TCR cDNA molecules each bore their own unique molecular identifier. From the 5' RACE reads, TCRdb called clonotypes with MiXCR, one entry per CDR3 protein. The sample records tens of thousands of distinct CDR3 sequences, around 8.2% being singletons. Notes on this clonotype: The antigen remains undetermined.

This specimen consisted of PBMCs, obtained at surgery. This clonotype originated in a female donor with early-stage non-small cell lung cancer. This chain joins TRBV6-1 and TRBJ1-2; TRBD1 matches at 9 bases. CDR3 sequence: CASSDVTGGSYGYTF. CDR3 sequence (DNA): TGTGCCAGCAGTGATGTAACAGGGGGCAGCTATGGCTACACCTTC.